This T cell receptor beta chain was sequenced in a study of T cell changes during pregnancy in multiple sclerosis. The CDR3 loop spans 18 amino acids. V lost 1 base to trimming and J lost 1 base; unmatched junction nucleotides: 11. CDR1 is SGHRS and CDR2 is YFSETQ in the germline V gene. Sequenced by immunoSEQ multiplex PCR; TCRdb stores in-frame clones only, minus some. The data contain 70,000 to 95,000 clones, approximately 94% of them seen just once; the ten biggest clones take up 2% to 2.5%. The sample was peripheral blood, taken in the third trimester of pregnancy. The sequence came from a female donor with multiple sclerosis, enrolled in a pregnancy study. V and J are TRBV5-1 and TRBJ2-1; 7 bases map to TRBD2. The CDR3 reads CASSLTLKLASSYNEQFF. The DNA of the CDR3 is TGCGCCAGCAGCTTGACCCTTAAACTAGCGAGTTCCTACAATGAGCAGTTCTTC. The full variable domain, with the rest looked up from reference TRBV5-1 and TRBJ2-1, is KAGVTQTPRYLIKTRGQQVTLSCSPISGHRSVSWYQQTPGQGLQFLFEYFSETQRNKGNFPGRFSGRQFSNSRSEMNVSTLELGDSALYLCASSLTLKLASSYNEQFFGPGTRLTVL.